This T cell receptor (beta chain) derives from a study of cytomegalovirus exposure and HLA in healthy donors. Turning to the study itself: Unique TCRs from HLA-typed donors, about 78 million of them, were held in an early data release.

The PCR contained 60 Vbeta and 13 Jbeta primers. Only in-frame clones appear in the TCRdb table, and some are missing; sequencing was by immunoSEQ multiplex PCR. This sample has more than 85,000 clones, with under 85% found just once. This CDR3 is built from 16 residues. Germline V CDR1 and CDR2: MNHEY, SVGAGI. J was trimmed by 4 bases and V by 4 bases; bases with no gene match: 9. This clone occurred once. Sequencing used PBMCs. The sequence came from a woman in her 50s in good health and CMV-seropositive. The chain employs TRBV6-5 and TRBJ2-5; the match to TRBD1 covers 10 bases. CDR3 DNA sequence: TGTGCCAGCAGTTTCATTGGACAGGGGGAGAGAGAGACCCAGTACTTC. Residues: CASSFIGQGERETQYF.